The clone carrying this T cell receptor beta chain was detected only a few times. TCRdb analysed the 5' RACE reads with MiXCR anew, one entry per CDR3 protein. The data contain some 730,000 distinct CDR3 sequences, around a sixth of them seen just once; the ten biggest clones take up roughly 14%. The record originates from a study of identical twins. This CDR3 has 18 amino acids. The V gene end was trimmed by 1 base and the J gene end by 3 bases; junction bases not matched to a gene: 10. The germline gives CDR1 MNHEY, CDR2 SMNVEV (reference sequence). These data are also associated with another study on T cells expressing NK-cell markers. That work adds: What restricted sorting to alpha-beta TCR T cells in several experiments was an anti-gamma-delta TCR antibody.

The chain is built from TRBV27 and TRBJ2-7; the match to TRBD2 covers 12 bases. The sequenced material came from PBMCs. The sequence derives from a woman under 30 in good health. The CDR3 loop is CASSLLLAGGGRIYEQYF. In DNA, the CDR3 is TGTGCCAGCAGTTTATTACTAGCGGGGGGAGGAAGGATCTACGAGCAGTACTTC.